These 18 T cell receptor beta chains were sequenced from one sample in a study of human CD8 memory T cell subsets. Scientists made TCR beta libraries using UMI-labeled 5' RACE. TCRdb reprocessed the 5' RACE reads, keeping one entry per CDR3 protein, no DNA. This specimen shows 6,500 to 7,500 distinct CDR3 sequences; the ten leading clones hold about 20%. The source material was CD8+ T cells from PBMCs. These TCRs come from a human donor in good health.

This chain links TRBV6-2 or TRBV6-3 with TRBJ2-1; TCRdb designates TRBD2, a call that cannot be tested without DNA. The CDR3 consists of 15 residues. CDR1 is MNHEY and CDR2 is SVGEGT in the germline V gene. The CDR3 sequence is CASSYTSGGYNEQFF.

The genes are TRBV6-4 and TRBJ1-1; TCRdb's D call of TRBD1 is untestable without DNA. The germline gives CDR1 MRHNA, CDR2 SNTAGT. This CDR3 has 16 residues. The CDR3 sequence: CASSSRQAKGNTEAFF.

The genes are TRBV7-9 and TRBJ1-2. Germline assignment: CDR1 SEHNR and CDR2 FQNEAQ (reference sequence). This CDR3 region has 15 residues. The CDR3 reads CASSLDNGVVYGYTF.

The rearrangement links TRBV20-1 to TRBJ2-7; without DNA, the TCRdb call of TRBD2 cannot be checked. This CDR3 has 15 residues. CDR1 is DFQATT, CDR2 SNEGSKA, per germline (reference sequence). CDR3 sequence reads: CSAGTSGSSPYEQYF.

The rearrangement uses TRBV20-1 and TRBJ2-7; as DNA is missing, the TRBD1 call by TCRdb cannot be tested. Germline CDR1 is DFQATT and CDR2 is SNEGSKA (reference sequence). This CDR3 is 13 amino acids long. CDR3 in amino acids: CSARTGFDYEQYF.

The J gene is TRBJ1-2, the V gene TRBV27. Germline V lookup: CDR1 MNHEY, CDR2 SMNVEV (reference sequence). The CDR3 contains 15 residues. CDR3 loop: CASSFSRTDYYGYTF.

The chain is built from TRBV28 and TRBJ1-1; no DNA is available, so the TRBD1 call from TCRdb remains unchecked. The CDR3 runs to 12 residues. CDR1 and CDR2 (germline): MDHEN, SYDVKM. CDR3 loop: CASSNWGTEAFF.

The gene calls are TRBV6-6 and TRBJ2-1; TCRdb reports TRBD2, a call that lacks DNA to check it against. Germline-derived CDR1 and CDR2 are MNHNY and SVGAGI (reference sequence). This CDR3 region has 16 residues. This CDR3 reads CASSYYAASGTHEQFF.

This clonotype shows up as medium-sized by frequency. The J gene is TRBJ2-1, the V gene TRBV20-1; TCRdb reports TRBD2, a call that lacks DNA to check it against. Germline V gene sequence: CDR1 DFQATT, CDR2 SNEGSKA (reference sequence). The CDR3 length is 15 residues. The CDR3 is CSSIGLAETYNEQFF.

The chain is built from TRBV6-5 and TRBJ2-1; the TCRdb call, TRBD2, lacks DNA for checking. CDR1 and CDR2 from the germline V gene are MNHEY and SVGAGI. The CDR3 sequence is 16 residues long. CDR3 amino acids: CASFSYTSGGIDEQFF.

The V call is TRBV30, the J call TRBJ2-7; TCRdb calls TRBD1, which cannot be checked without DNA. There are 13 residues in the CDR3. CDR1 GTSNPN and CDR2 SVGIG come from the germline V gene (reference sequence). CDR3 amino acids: CAWGPGLSYEQYF.

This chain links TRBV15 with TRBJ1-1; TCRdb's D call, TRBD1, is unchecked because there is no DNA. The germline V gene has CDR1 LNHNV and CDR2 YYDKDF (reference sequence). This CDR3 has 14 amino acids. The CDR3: CATTRQGDWTEAFF.

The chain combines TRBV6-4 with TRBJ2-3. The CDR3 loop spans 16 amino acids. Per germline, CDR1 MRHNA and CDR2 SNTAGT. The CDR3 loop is CASSSDEASSTDTQYF.

The CDR3 loop reads CASSEMTGVEAFF. The chain employs TRBV9 and TRBJ1-1; TCRdb's assignment of TRBD1 cannot be checked, as there is no DNA. Germline V gene sequence: CDR1 SGDLS, CDR2 YYNGEE. This CDR3 comprises 13 residues.

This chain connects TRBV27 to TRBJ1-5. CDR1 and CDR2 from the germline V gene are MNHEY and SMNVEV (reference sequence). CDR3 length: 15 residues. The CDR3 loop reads CASSMALDGNQPQHF.

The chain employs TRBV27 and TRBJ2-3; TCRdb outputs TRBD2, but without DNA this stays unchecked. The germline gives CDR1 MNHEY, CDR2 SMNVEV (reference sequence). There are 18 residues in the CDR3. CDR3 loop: CASSPRLAGPSSTDTQYF.

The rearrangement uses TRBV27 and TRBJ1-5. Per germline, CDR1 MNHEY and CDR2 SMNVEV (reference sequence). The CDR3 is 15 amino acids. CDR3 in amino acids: CASSLSGGGDQPQHF.

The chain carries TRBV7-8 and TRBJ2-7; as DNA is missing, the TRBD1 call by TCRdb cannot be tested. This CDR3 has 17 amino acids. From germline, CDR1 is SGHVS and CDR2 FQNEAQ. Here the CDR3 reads CASSPRPGSLNEYEQYF.